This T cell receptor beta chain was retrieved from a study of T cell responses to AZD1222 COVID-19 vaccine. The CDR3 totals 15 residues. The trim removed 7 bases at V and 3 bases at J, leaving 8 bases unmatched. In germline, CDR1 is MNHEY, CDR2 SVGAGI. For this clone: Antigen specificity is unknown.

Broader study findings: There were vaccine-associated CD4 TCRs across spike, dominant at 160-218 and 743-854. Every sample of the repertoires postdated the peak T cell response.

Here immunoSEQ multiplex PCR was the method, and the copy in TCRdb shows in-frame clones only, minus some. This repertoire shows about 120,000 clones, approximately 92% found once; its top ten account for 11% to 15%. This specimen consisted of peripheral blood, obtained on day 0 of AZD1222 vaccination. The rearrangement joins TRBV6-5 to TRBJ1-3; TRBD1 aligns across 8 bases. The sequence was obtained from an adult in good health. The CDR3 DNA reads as TGTGCCAGCAAAATGGACAGGGACGATGGAAACACCATATATTTT. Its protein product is CASKMDRDDGNTIYF.